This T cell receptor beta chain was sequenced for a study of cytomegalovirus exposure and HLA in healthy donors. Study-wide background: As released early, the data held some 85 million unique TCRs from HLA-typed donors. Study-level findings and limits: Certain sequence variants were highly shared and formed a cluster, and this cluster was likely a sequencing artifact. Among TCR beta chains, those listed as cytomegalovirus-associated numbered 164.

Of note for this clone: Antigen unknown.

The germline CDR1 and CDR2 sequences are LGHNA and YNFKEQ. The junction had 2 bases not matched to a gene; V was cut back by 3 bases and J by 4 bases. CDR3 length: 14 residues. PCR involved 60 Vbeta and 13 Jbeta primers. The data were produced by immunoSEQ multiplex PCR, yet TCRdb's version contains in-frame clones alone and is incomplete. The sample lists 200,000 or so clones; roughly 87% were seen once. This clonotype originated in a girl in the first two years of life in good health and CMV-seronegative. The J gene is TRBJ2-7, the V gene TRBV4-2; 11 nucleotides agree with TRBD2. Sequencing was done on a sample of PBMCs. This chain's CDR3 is CASSHPSGRYEQYF. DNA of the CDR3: TGTGCCAGCAGCCATCCTAGCGGGAGGTACGAGCAGTACTTC.